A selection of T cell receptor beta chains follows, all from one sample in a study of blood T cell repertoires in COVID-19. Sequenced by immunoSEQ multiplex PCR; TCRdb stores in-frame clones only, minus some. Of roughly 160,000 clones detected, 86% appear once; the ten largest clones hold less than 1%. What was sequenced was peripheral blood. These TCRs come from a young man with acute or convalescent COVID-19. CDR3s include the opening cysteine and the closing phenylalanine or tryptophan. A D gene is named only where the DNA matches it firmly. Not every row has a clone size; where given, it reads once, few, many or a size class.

CASAGGRTEAFF,TGTGCCAGCGCGGGAGGGCGCACTGAAGCTTTCTTT,TRBJ1-1,-,TRBV6-5,-
CATSDPQRQGLGETQYF,TGTGCCACCAGTGACCCTCAGAGGCAGGGTTTAGGGGAGACCCAGTACTTC,TRBJ2-5,-,TRBV24-1,-
CASSLRDRESYNEQFF,TGTGCCAGCAGCTTAAGGGACAGGGAATCCTACAATGAGCAGTTCTTC,TRBJ2-1,few,TRBV5-4,TRBD1
CASTQAGQGHEAFF,TGTGCCAGCACCCAAGCGGGACAGGGCCATGAAGCTTTCTTT,TRBJ1-1,few,TRBV2,TRBD1
CASSYDTFNEKLFF,TGTGCCAGCAGTTACGACACTTTTAATGAAAAACTGTTTTTT,TRBJ1-4,-,TRBV6-5,-
CASSQESQGGEQYF,TGCGCCAGCAGCCAAGAGAGTCAGGGGGGCGAGCAGTACTTC,TRBJ2-7,-,TRBV4-1,-
CASSENRGVEPQHF,TGTGCCAGCAGTGAAAACCGGGGGGTGGAGCCCCAGCATTTT,TRBJ1-5,once,TRBV6-1,-
CASTRSSDSGNTIYF,TGTGCCAGCACAAGGTCAAGCGACTCTGGAAACACCATATATTTT,TRBJ1-3,-,TRBV6-5,-
CSVPRTNTGELFF,TGCAGCGTACCCCGGACAAACACCGGGGAGCTGTTTTTT,TRBJ2-2,-,TRBV29-1,-
CAWSEGTSAEAFF,TGTGCCTGGAGTGAGGGGACTAGCGCTGAAGCTTTCTTT,TRBJ1-1,few,TRBV30,-
CAWSAQGGTDTQYF,TGTGCCTGGAGCGCGCAGGGAGGTACAGATACGCAGTATTTT,TRBJ2-3,once,TRBV30,-
CASSLGQARLRGNQPQHF,TGTGCCAGCAGCTTAGGGCAGGCCCGCTTGAGAGGCAATCAGCCCCAGCATTTT,TRBJ1-5,-,TRBV7-2,-
CAISESGEGEFVSPLHF,TGTGCCATCAGTGAGTCGGGGGAGGGGGAGTTTGTTTCACCCCTCCACTTT,TRBJ1-6,once,TRBV10-3,-
CASSLRGSYTDTQYF,TGTGCCAGCAGTTTACGGGGTTCTTACACAGATACGCAGTATTTT,TRBJ2-3,-,TRBV27,-